Sequencing of this TCR beta chain was carried out in a study of blood T cell repertoires in COVID-19. This table comes from immunoSEQ multiplex PCR, and its TCRdb copy is limited to in-frame clones, with some not included. The data contain around 300,000 clones, approximately 86% of them singletons. The V end was cut by 4 bases, the J end by 0 bases, with 17 bases between. The CDR3 consists of 17 residues. The germline V gene encodes CDR1 SGHDT and CDR2 YYEEEE. This clone was counted a few times. This TCR came from a woman between 70 and 85 years old with COVID-19, enrolled during active disease. Source material: peripheral blood. The V gene is TRBV5-6, the J gene TRBJ1-5; weak D call: TRBD1 (5 bases). CDR3 sequence (DNA): TGTGCCAGCAGCCAGGGTAGGGCAGTCTATAGCAATCAGCCCCAGCATTTT. Its protein product is CASSQGRAVYSNQPQHF.